What follows is one T cell receptor beta chain and its context. Antigen specificity is unknown. Here immunoSEQ multiplex PCR was the method, and the copy in TCRdb shows in-frame clones only, minus some. The sample holds 120,000 to 150,000 clones, approximately 94% seen once. This entry belongs to a study of T cell responses to AZD1222 COVID-19 vaccine. Study results and caveats: Vaccine-related CD4 TCRs covered spike, predominating at 160-218 and 743-854.

Germline V gene lookup returns CDR1 LGHDT and CDR2 YNNKEL (reference sequence). V dropped 4 bases and J dropped 0 bases, with 8 bases sitting between them. This CDR3 is 14 amino acids long. This sample comprised peripheral blood, obtained on day 0 of AZD1222 vaccination. The receptor was isolated from an adult in good health. The chain carries TRBV3-1 (or the pseudogene TRBV3-2) and TRBJ2-3; D remains ambiguous. CDR3 loop: CASSPLGSTDTQYF. The CDR3, as DNA: TGTGCCAGCAGCCCCCTAGGGAGCACAGATACGCAGTATTTT.